The 7 T cell receptor beta chains reported below all come from one sample, sequenced in a study of cytomegalovirus exposure and HLA in healthy donors. A multiplex PCR was run with 60 Vbeta primers and 13 Jbeta primers. The protocol was immunoSEQ multiplex PCR, while the TCRdb copy is restricted to in-frame clones and leaves out a portion. The data hold about 130,000 clones, with around three quarters observed a single time. Sequenced material: PBMCs. Every receptor here comes from a woman in her fifties or sixties in good health and CMV-seropositive.

This clone was seen once. The chain joins TRBV7-8 to TRBJ1-1; D not certain. The CDR3 sequence is 13 residues long. The ends were cut back, 5 bases at V and 4 bases at J, with 11 bases in the middle. Germline loops: CDR1 SGHVS, CDR2 FQNEAQ. The CDR3 DNA sequence: TGTGCCAGCAGCCCCGTTAGTACCACTGAAGCTTTCTTT. Protein: CASSPVSTTEAFF.

This clone appeared a few times. CDR3 sequence: CASWDRVSANEQFF. The CDR3 DNA is TGTGCCAGTTGGGACAGGGTCTCCGCGAATGAGCAGTTCTTC. The chain uses TRBV28 and TRBJ2-1; 9 bases are a match to TRBD1. Germline V gene sequence: CDR1 MDHEN, CDR2 SYDVKM. CDR3 length: 14 amino acids. V dropped 9 bases and J dropped 7; count of bases not matched to a gene: 10.

The CDR3 protein is CASSRTGNTEAFF. In nucleotides, the CDR3 is TGTGCCAGCAGCCGGACAGGGAACACTGAAGCTTTCTTT. The rearrangement joins TRBV7-6 to TRBJ1-1; 7 nucleotides agree with TRBD1. Trimming cost V 5 bases and J 1 base; bases outside gene matches: 1. CDR1 and CDR2 from the germline V gene are SGHVS and FNYEAQ. CDR3 length: 13 residues.

This clone has a handful of counts. V and J are TRBV11-2 and TRBJ2-7, with D perhaps matching TRBD2 (7 bases). The CDR3 has 16 residues. With 0 bases removed from V and 2 bases from J, the gap between germline ends came to 14 bases. Germline V gene lookup returns CDR1 SGHAT and CDR2 FQNNGV. CDR3 nucleotide sequence: TGTGCCAGCAGCTTAGAGGGGGGGGACAATCCCTACGAGCAGTACTTC. Its protein product is CASSLEGGDNPYEQYF.

The V and J genes are TRBV19 and TRBJ2-1; 9 nucleotides agree with TRBD2. Germline CDR1 reads LNHDA; CDR2 reads SQIVND (reference sequence). CDR3 length: 15 amino acids. J lost 8 bases, V lost 5 bases, and 10 bases had no gene match. The CDR3 DNA sequence: TGTGCCAGTAGTCCGCGGGGGGGCATTCTCGATGAGCAGTTCTTC. It codes for CASSPRGGILDEQFF.

This chain links TRBV29-1 with TRBJ1-2, with D uncertain. With 4 bases removed from V and 7 bases from J, the gap between germline ends came to 10 bases. Germline V gene sequence: CDR1 SQVTM, CDR2 ANQGSEA. The CDR3 runs to 11 residues. The CDR3 DNA reads TGCAGCGTTGGGACTGTGGGTGGCTACACCTTC. Protein product: CSVGTVGGYTF.

The rearrangement joins TRBV15 to TRBJ2-2; possible D gene TRBD1, 6 bases. V lost 8 bases and J lost 6, with 16 bases in between. Looked up from germline, CDR1 is LNHNV and CDR2 is YYDKDF (reference sequence). The length of the CDR3 is 14 residues. DNA for the CDR3: TGTGCCACCCAGAGAGGGGGTCATCCCGGGGAGCTGTTTTTT. Translation gives CATQRGGHPGELFF.